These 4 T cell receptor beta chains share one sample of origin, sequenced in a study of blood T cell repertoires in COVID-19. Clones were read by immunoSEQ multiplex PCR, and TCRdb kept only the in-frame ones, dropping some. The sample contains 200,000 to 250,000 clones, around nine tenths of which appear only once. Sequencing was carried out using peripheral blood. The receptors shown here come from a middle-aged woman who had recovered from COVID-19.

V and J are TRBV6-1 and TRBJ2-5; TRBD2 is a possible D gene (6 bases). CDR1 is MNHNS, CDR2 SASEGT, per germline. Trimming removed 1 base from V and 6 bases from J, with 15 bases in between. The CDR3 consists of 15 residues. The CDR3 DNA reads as TGTGCCAGCAGTGAAGTATGGGGACTCGGGAAGACCCAGTACTTC. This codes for CASSEVWGLGKTQYF.

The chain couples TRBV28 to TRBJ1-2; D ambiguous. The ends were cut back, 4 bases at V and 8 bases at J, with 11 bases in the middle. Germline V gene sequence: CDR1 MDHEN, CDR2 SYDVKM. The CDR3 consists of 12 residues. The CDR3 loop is CASSSTRRGYTF. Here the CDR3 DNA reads TGTGCCAGCAGTTCAACCCGCAGAGGCTACACCTTC.

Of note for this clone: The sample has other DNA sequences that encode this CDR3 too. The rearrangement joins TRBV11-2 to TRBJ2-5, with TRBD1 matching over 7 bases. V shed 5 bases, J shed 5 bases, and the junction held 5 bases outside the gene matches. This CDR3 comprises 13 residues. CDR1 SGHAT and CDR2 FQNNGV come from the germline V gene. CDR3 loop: CASSRDRAETQYF. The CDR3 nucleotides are TGTGCCAGCAGCCGGGACAGAGCCGAGACCCAGTACTTC.

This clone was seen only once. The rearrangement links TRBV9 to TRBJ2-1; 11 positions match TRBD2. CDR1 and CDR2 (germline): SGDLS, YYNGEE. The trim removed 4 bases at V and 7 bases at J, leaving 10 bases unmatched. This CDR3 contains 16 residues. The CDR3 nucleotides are TGTGCCAGCAGCCCTCGTGTAGCGGGAGGGCTAAATGAGCAGTTCTTC. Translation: CASSPRVAGGLNEQFF.